A selection of T cell receptor beta chains follows, all from one sample in a study of OX40 agonist ivuxolimab in advanced cancers. Assay: immunoSEQ multiplex PCR; the TCRdb copy retains only in-frame clones and omits some. This table has roughly 23,000 clones, roughly three quarters appearing once. Material: CD4+ or CD8+ T cells sorted from blood, obtained in a trial of the OX40 agonist ivuxolimab. Receptors originate from an adult with an advanced solid tumor such as melanoma, head and neck, liver or kidney cancer. Each CDR3 is given without its conserved first and last residue. The order of the fields is V gene, J gene, clone size, CDR3 protein. Not all rows give a size; the values are once, few, many and, for expanded clones, a class.

V gene: TRBV7-2; J gene: TRBJ2-5; clone size: -; CDR3 protein: ASSLWALASETQY
V gene: TRBV7-2; J gene: TRBJ2-5; clone size: -; CDR3 protein: ASSLYGVQETQY
V gene: TRBV4-3; J gene: TRBJ2-5; clone size: -; CDR3 protein: ASSRAGTGGETQY
V gene: TRBV5-8; J gene: TRBJ2-1; clone size: -; CDR3 protein: ASSLQVGSSYNEQF
V gene: TRBV7-9; J gene: TRBJ1-5; clone size: -; CDR3 protein: ASSLTGSNQPQH
V gene: TRBV25-1; J gene: TRBJ2-1; clone size: -; CDR3 protein: ASSGGRGSSYNEQF
V gene: TRBV28; J gene: TRBJ2-7; clone size: once; CDR3 protein: ASRSYYRDEQY
V gene: TRBV19; J gene: TRBJ2-1; clone size: -; CDR3 protein: ASSISLAVYNEQF
V gene: TRBV7-9; J gene: TRBJ2-3; clone size: -; CDR3 protein: ASSFQGTDTQY
V gene: TRBV6-1; J gene: TRBJ1-3; clone size: -; CDR3 protein: ASRGGNTIY
V gene: TRBV11-3; J gene: TRBJ2-7; clone size: -; CDR3 protein: ASSFNGQGGSYEQY
V gene: TRBV27; J gene: TRBJ2-7; clone size: -; CDR3 protein: ASRSFGAREGQEQY
V gene: TRBV6-1; J gene: TRBJ1-4; clone size: -; CDR3 protein: ASSGNRVTNEKLF
V gene: TRBV6-1; J gene: TRBJ1-1; clone size: few; CDR3 protein: ASKRGQGANAEAF
V gene: TRBV19; J gene: TRBJ1-4; clone size: -; CDR3 protein: ASSWKGTNEKLF
V gene: TRBV4-3; J gene: TRBJ2-5; clone size: few; CDR3 protein: ASSQDPAGGPETQY
V gene: TRBV5-3; J gene: TRBJ1-1; clone size: few; CDR3 protein: ARSLGDTEAF
V gene: TRBV5-6; J gene: TRBJ2-5; clone size: -; CDR3 protein: ASSLGRGQETQY
V gene: TRBV5-1; J gene: TRBJ2-2; clone size: -; CDR3 protein: ASSPSQGGELF
V gene: TRBV6-6; J gene: TRBJ1-1; clone size: -; CDR3 protein: ASSSQTGAFSEAF
V gene: TRBV10-3; J gene: TRBJ1-5; clone size: -; CDR3 protein: AISDGDSNQPQH
V gene: TRBV19; J gene: TRBJ1-1; clone size: -; CDR3 protein: ASSPTTRTEAF
V gene: TRBV6-4; J gene: TRBJ1-2; clone size: once; CDR3 protein: ASSKDGRGGYT
V gene: TRBV11-2; J gene: TRBJ2-7; clone size: large; CDR3 protein: ASSPGQGPRREQY
V gene: TRBV21-1; J gene: TRBJ1-2; clone size: -; CDR3 protein: ASSIRIYGYT
V gene: TRBV28; J gene: TRBJ1-1; clone size: -; CDR3 protein: ASSFPAGMNTEAF
V gene: TRBV6-5; J gene: TRBJ2-7; clone size: once; CDR3 protein: ASSSLTGRYEQY
V gene: TRBV28; J gene: TRBJ1-1; clone size: -; CDR3 protein: ASSSGHPAGAF
V gene: TRBV6-1; J gene: TRBJ2-7; clone size: once; CDR3 protein: ASIKSQFFEQY
V gene: TRBV4-1; J gene: TRBJ1-1; clone size: -; CDR3 protein: ASSLKKLGTMNTEAF
V gene: TRBV10-3; J gene: TRBJ2-7; clone size: -; CDR3 protein: AIRPGLAGSYEQY
V gene: TRBV4-2; J gene: TRBJ1-2; clone size: -; CDR3 protein: ASSQGTGGYGYT
V gene: TRBV6-5; J gene: TRBJ1-2; clone size: -; CDR3 protein: ASSSLRGGYT
V gene: TRBV28; J gene: TRBJ2-3; clone size: -; CDR3 protein: ASKTSGWQDTQY
V gene: TRBV15; J gene: TRBJ2-5; clone size: -; CDR3 protein: ATSRDSPSLGETQY
V gene: TRBV4-3; J gene: TRBJ2-6; clone size: -; CDR3 protein: ASSRGTGSSGANVLT
V gene: TRBV4-1; J gene: TRBJ2-2; clone size: -; CDR3 protein: ASSQEGRGDTGELF
V gene: TRBV5-1; J gene: TRBJ2-3; clone size: -; CDR3 protein: ASSVPQGGQDTQY
V gene: TRBV5-1; J gene: TRBJ2-5; clone size: -; CDR3 protein: ASSVGTSGRETQY
V gene: TRBV10-1; J gene: TRBJ2-6; clone size: -; CDR3 protein: ASSESGHPGANVLT
V gene: TRBV28; J gene: TRBJ2-7; clone size: few; CDR3 protein: ASSLAWDNYEQY